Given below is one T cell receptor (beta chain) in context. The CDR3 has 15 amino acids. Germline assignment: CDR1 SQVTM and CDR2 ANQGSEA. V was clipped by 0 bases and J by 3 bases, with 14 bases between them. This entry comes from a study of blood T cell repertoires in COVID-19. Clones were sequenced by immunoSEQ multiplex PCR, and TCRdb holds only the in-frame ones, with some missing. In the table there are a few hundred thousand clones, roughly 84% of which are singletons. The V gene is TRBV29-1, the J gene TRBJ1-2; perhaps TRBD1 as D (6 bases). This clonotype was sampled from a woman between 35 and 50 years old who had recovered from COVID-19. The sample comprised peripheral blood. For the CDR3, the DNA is TGCAGCGTTGAAGATCGGGGGGCCTCGCACTATGGCTACACCTTC. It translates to CSVEDRGASHYGYTF.